These 17 T cell receptor beta chains originate from one sample sequenced in a study of preoperative IRX-2 immunotherapy in early breast cancer. The method was immunoSEQ multiplex PCR; TCRdb's version includes in-frame clones alone and lacks a portion of them. The sample has about 43,000 clones, roughly 94% seen once; the top ten hold roughly 1.6%. Treatment denoted: preoperative locoregional IRX-2 cytokine immunotherapy. The sample was tumor tissue, taken after IRX-2 immunotherapy. The receptors originated from a human donor with breast cancer.

J is TRBJ1-5 and V is TRBV7-8; TRBD1 matches 11 bases. This CDR3 spans 15 amino acids. Per the germline V gene, CDR1 is SGHVS and CDR2 is FQNEAQ. The J segment lost 5 bases and the V segment lost 4 bases, leaving 4 bases of the junction unmatched. For the CDR3, the DNA is TGTGCCAGCAGCTCCGGGACAGGGGGGGATCAGCCCCAGCATTTT. Translating it yields CASSSGTGGDQPQHF.

As regards this clone: At one end the junction does not follow the germline gene, possibly because of a read error. The chain couples TRBV28 to TRBJ2-3, with 10 bases lining up with TRBD2. CDR3 length equals 15 residues. The germline CDR1 and CDR2 sequences are MDHEN and SYDVKM. CDR3 loop: CASSFLSTSGSRGSF. CDR3 DNA: TGTGCCAGCAGTTTCCTCTCGACTAGCGGGTCGAGGGGGTCCTTT.

The chain uses TRBV6-1 and TRBJ1-1; the D gene is possibly TRBD1 (6 bases). There are 15 residues in the CDR3. Between the trimmed V and J ends, which lost 7 bases and 0 bases, there was a span of 15 bases. Germline loops: CDR1 MNHNS, CDR2 SASEGT. The CDR3 here is CASTRTDAMNTEAFF. The CDR3 bases are TGTGCCAGCACCCGGACAGACGCGATGAACACTGAAGCTTTCTTT.

This rearrangement joins TRBV6-1 to TRBJ2-3; 8 bases are a match to TRBD1. Germline CDR1 MNHNS, CDR2 SASEGT. The trim removed 4 bases at V and 5 bases at J, leaving 8 bases unmatched. This CDR3 is 15 amino acids long. CDR3 nucleotide sequence: TGTGCCAGCAGTGGAGGGCAGGGGGCAGTAGATACGCAGTATTTT. It is translated as CASSGGQGAVDTQYF.

This clone was seen once. The chain is built from TRBV7-7 and TRBJ2-2; D might be TRBD2 (5 bases). The length of the CDR3 is 17 residues. Trimming removed 4 bases from V and 5 bases from J, with 20 bases in between. Looked up from germline, CDR1 is SSHAT and CDR2 is FNYEAQ (reference sequence). CDR3 in DNA: TGTGCCAGCAGCTCTTCCTTGAGCTTCCCGGGAACCGGGGAGCTGTTTTTT. This translates into CASSSSLSFPGTGELFF.

The rearrangement links TRBV5-4 to TRBJ2-2, with TRBD2 matching over 13 bases. The CDR3 is made up of 19 amino acids. V lost 2 bases and J lost 5; bases outside the gene matches: 12. CDR1 and CDR2 from the germline V gene are SGHNT and YYREEE (reference sequence). As DNA, the CDR3 is TGTGCCAGCAGCTTTTCGCAAGGGACTAGCGGGGTTGGGACCGGGGAGCTGTTTTTT. It codes for CASSFSQGTSGVGTGELFF.

CDR3 amino acids: CASSKGTTTNEKLFF. The CDR3 DNA is TGTGCCAGCAGTAAAGGGACAACAACTAATGAAAAACTGTTTTTT. The J gene is TRBJ1-4, the V gene TRBV25-1; D is possibly TRBD1 (6 bases). Germline CDR1 MGHDK, CDR2 SYGVNS. Trimming took off 5 bases at V and 0 bases at J, with 10 bases between the two ends. The CDR3 spans 15 residues.

V is TRBV7-2 and J is TRBJ2-7, with 8 nucleotides matching TRBD1. The CDR3 extends over 13 amino acids. The trim removed 5 bases at V and 7 bases at J, leaving 7 bases unmatched. Germline lookup yields CDR1 SGHTA and CDR2 FQGNSA. The CDR3 DNA follows: TGTGCCAGCAGCCGTACAGGGGGTTGGGAGCAGTACTTC. This codes for CASSRTGGWEQYF.

This chain joins TRBV25-1 and TRBJ2-1, with 9 bases that match TRBD2. The V and J ends lost 4 bases and 5 bases, in that order; junction bases with no gene match: 6. The CDR3 runs 15 residues. The germline V gene encodes CDR1 MGHDK and CDR2 SYGVNS. CDR3 protein: CASSGAGGPHNEQFF. In DNA, the CDR3 is TGTGCCAGCAGTGGTGCGGGAGGGCCCCACAATGAGCAGTTCTTC.

This sequence joins TRBV7-2 and TRBJ1-2; D uncertain. This CDR3 is built from 14 residues. Trimming pared 2 bases from V and 2 bases from J, leaving 9 bases between. Germline CDR1 is SGHTA and CDR2 is FQGNSA. DNA of the CDR3: TGTGCCAGCAGCTTATCTGGAGGAAACTATGGCTACACCTTC. Amino acids: CASSLSGGNYGYTF.

The rearrangement uses TRBV5-4 and TRBJ2-5; a weak D match, TRBD2 (6 bases). The CDR3 spans 13 residues. Germline CDR1 reads SGHNT; CDR2 reads YYREEE (reference sequence). The ends were cut back, 4 bases at V and 2 bases at J, with 9 bases in the middle. CDR3 protein: CASSQGLQETQYF. The CDR3, as DNA: TGTGCCAGCAGCCAGGGACTTCAAGAGACCCAGTACTTC.

The J gene is TRBJ1-1, the V gene TRBV6-5; 9 nucleotides match TRBD1. The CDR3 has 14 residues. The ends lost 4 bases at V and 5 bases at J; junction bases unmatched: 5. Germline values: CDR1 MNHEY, CDR2 SVGAGI. CDR3 nucleotide sequence: TGTGCCAGCAGTTGGGACAGGGTTAGAACTGAAGCTTTCTTT. The encoded protein is CASSWDRVRTEAFF.

The genes are TRBV5-1 and TRBJ2-5; perhaps TRBD1 as D (5 bases). Germline V gene lookup returns CDR1 SGHRS and CDR2 YFSETQ. The V gene lost 4 bases and the J gene lost 5 bases, with 9 bases spanning the gap. The CDR3 is 12 amino acids. The CDR3: CASSLYRETQYF. DNA for the CDR3: TGCGCCAGCAGCCTCTACAGGGAGACCCAGTACTTC.

The rearrangement joins TRBV7-2 to TRBJ2-1; TRBD2 agrees at 10 bases. With V trimmed by 3 bases and J by 7 bases, 9 bases remained unmatched. Germline V lookup: CDR1 SGHTA, CDR2 FQGNSA. The CDR3 has 16 amino acids. The CDR3 region has the DNA TGTGCCAGCAGCTTTCCTGAGCGGGGGGGGAATAATGAGCAGTTCTTC. This translates into CASSFPERGGNNEQFF.

The rearrangement uses TRBV11-2 and TRBJ2-7; D tentatively reads TRBD1 or TRBD2 (5 bases each). Germline V CDR1 and CDR2: SGHAT, FQNNGV. The CDR3 covers 13 residues. The V and J ends lost 0 bases and 6 bases respectively, with 9 bases between them. Here the CDR3 DNA reads TGTGCCAGCAGCTTAGATCCGAGGGGCGAGCAGTACTTC. It encodes CASSLDPRGEQYF.

This clone was seen a single time. The V gene is TRBV5-1, the J gene TRBJ1-1, with D perhaps matching TRBD1 (6 bases). CDR3 size: 13 residues. Germline values: CDR1 SGHRS, CDR2 YFSETQ. V was trimmed by 7 bases and J by 1 base, leaving 11 bases between them. This CDR3 reads CASHRDTNTEAFF. The CDR3 nucleotides read TGCGCCAGCCACCGGGACACGAACACTGAAGCTTTCTTT.

The chain employs TRBV5-6 and TRBJ2-3; D is unresolved. The CDR3 contains 15 residues. CDR1 is SGHDT and CDR2 is YYEEEE in the germline V gene. The germline V and J ends were trimmed by 5 bases and 2 bases, with 15 bases remaining between them. CDR3 nucleotide sequence: TGTGCCAGCAGGTGGATGGTGCACCACACAGATACGCAGTATTTT. Amino acid sequence: CASRWMVHHTDTQYF.